This T cell receptor (beta chain) was observed in a study of OX40 agonist ivuxolimab in advanced cancers. Study-wide points: Compared with CD4+, CD8+ T cells on average had more expanded clones.

Blood got drawn at baseline, again on cycle 4 day 1, and then on cycle 7 day 1. For this clone: Its antigen is not identified.

Produced via immunoSEQ multiplex PCR; TCRdb's table is partial and in-frame only. The sample has around 45,000 clones, 70% to 90% seen once. Per germline, CDR1 SGHKS and CDR2 YYEKEE (reference sequence). The CDR3 runs 15 residues. Trimming at V came to 4 bases and at J to 8 bases, leaving 8 bases not matched to a gene. The material sequenced was CD4+ or CD8+ T cells sorted from blood, taken in a trial of the OX40 agonist ivuxolimab. This TCR came from an adult with an advanced solid tumor such as melanoma, head and neck, liver or kidney cancer. The V gene is TRBV5-5, the J gene TRBJ1-4, with TRBD1 matching 10 bases. CDR3 DNA sequence: TGTGCCAGCAGCGGACAGGGGGTAGGAGGGGAAAAACTGTTTTTT. It translates to CASSGQGVGGEKLFF.